This T cell receptor beta chain was sequenced for a study of T cell changes during pregnancy in multiple sclerosis. Only in-frame clones appear in the TCRdb table, and some are missing; sequencing was by immunoSEQ multiplex PCR. This table holds 85,000 to 100,000 clones, around 90% found once. The CDR3 length is 14 residues. Germline lookup yields CDR1 MDHEN and CDR2 SYDVKM. Trimming cost V 2 bases and J 4 bases, with 9 bases left between them. The sequencing used peripheral blood, collected in the first trimester of pregnancy. V is TRBV28 and J is TRBJ2-1, with D tentatively TRBD1 (6 bases). The TCR originated in a female donor with multiple sclerosis, enrolled in a pregnancy study. CDR3 in amino acids: CASSLRQAYNEQFF. The CDR3 nucleotides are TGTGCCAGCAGTTTAAGACAGGCTTACAATGAGCAGTTCTTC.